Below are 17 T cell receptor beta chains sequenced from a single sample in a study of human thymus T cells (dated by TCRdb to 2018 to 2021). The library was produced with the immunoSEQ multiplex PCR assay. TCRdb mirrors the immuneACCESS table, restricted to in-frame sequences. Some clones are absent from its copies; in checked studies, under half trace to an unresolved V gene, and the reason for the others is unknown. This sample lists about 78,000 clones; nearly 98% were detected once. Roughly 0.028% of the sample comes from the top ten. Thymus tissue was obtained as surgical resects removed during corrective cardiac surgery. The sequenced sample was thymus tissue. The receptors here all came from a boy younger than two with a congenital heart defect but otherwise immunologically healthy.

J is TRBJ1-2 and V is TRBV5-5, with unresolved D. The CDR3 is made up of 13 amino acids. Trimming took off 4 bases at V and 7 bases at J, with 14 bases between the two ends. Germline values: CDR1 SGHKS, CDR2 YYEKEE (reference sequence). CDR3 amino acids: CASSPARPSGYTF. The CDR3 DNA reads TGTGCCAGCAGCCCGGCCCGGCCCAGTGGCTACACCTTC.

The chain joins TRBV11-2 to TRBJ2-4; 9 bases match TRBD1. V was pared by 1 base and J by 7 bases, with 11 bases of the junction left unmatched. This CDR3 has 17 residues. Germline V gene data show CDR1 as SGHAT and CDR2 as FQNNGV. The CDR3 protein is CASSLGHRDRVRNIQYF. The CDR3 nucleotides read TGTGCCAGCAGCTTAGGTCATCGGGACAGGGTGAGGAACATTCAGTACTTC.

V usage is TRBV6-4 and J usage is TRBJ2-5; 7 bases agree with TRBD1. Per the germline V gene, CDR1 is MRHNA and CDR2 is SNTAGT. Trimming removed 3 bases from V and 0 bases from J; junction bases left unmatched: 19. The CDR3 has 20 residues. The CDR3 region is CASSETRNRDSLYHQETQYF. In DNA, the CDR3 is TGTGCCAGCAGTGAAACTAGAAACCGGGACAGTTTATATCACCAAGAGACCCAGTACTTC.

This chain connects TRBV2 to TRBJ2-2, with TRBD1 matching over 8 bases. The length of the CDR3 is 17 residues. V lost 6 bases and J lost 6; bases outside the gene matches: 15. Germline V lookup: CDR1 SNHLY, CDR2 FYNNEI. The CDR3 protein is CASRAPGQGFLPGELFF. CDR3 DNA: TGTGCCAGCAGAGCTCCCGGACAGGGCTTTCTTCCCGGGGAGCTGTTTTTT.

CDR3 protein: CASSYRPGQGCETQYF. The CDR3 coding sequence is TGTGCCAGCAGTTATAGGCCGGGACAGGGGTGCGAGACCCAGTACTTC. The chain employs TRBV28 and TRBJ2-5, with 10 nucleotides matching TRBD1. This CDR3 spans 16 amino acids. V lost 4 bases to trimming and J lost 5 bases; unmatched junction nucleotides: 10. CDR1 MDHEN and CDR2 SYDVKM come from the germline V gene.

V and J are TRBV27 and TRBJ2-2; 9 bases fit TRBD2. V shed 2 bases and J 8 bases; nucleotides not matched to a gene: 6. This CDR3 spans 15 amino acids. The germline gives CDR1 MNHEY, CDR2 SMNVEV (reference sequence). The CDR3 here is CASSLAGGPSGELFF. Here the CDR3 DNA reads TGTGCCAGCAGTTTAGCGGGGGGGCCATCAGGGGAGCTGTTTTTT.

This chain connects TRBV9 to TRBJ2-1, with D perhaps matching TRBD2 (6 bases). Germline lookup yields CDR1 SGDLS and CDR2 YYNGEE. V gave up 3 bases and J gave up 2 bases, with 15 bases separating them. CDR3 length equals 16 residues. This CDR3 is CASSAYIAATYNEQFF. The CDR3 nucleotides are TGTGCCAGCAGCGCCTATATAGCGGCTACCTACAATGAGCAGTTCTTC.

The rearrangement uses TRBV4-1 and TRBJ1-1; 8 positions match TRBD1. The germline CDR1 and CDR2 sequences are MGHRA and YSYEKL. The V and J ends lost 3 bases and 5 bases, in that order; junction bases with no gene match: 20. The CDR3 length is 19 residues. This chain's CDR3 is CASSHTMSRDRNGCTEAFF. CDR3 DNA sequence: TGCGCCAGCAGCCACACAATGTCCCGGGACAGGAATGGGTGTACTGAAGCTTTCTTT.

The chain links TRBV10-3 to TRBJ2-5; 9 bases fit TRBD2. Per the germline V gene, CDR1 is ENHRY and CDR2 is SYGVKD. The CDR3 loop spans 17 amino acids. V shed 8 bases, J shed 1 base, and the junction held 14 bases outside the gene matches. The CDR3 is CAIGGVISGRAQETQYF. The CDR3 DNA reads TGTGCCATCGGCGGAGTGATTAGCGGGAGAGCCCAAGAGACCCAGTACTTC.

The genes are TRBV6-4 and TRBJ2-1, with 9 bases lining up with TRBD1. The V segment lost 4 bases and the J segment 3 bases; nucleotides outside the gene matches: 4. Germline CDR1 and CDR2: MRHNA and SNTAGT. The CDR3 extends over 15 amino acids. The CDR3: CASSVGQGNYNEQFF. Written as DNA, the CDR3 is TGTGCCAGCAGTGTGGGACAGGGAAACTACAATGAGCAGTTCTTC.

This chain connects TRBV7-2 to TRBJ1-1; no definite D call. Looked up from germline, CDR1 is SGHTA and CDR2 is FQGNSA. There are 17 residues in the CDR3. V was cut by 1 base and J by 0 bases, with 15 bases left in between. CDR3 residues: CASSLGYSGCMNTEAFF. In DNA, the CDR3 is TGTGCCAGCAGCTTAGGGTACAGCGGGTGCATGAACACTGAAGCTTTCTTT.

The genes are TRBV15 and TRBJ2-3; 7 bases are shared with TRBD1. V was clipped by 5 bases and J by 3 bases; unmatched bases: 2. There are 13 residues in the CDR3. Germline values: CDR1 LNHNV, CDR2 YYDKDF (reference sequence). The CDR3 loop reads CATSAQGTDTQYF. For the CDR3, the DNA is TGTGCCACCAGCGCACAGGGGACAGATACGCAGTATTTT.

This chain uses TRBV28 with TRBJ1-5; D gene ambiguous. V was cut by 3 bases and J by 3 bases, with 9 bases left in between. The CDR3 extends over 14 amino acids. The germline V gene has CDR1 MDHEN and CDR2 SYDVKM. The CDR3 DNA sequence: TGTGCCAGCAGTTTGACAACAGACAATCAGCCCCAGCATTTT. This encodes CASSLTTDNQPQHF.

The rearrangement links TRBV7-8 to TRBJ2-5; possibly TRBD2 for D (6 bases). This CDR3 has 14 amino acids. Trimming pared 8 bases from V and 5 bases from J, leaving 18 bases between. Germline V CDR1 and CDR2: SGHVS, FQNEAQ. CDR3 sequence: CASGNPNGGETQYF. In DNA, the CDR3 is TGTGCCAGCGGCAACCCGAACGGAGGGGAGACCCAGTACTTC.

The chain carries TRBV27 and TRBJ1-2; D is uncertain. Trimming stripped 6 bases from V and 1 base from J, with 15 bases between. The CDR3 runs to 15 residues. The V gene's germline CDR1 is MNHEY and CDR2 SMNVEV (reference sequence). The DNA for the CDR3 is TGTGCCAGCAGCCCAGACGGTACCTATAACTATGGCTACACCTTC. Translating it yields CASSPDGTYNYGYTF.

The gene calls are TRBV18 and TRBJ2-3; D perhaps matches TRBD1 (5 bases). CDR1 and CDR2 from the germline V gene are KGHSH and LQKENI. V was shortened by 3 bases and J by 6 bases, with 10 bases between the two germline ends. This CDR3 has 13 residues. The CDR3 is CASSPGALDTQYF. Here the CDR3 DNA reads TGTGCCAGCTCACCTGGGGCGCTGGATACGCAGTATTTT. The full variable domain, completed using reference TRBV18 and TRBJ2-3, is NAGVMQNPRHLVRRRGQEARLRCSPMKGHSHVYWYRQLPEEGLKFMVYLQKENIIDESGMPKERFSAEFPKEGPSILRIQQVVRGDSAAYFCASSPGALDTQYFGPGTRLTVL.

CDR3 sequence (DNA): TGTGCCAGCCTACACCATCTAGAGCCCAACACTGAAGCTTTCTTT. Amino acid sequence: CASLHHLEPNTEAFF. This rearrangement joins TRBV7-9 to TRBJ1-1; the D is unclear. Trimming shortened V by 8 bases and J by 2 bases, and 18 bases separated the two germline ends. The CDR3 has 15 amino acids. CDR1 is SEHNR, CDR2 FQNEAQ, per germline (reference sequence).